This record concerns one T cell receptor (beta chain) sequence. Libraries were prepared by immunoSEQ multiplex PCR; TCRdb keeps only in-frame clonotypes and omits some of them. The profile covers approximately 110,000 clones, with approximately 80% appearing a single time and less than 45% taken by the ten largest. In germline, CDR1 is SGHDT, CDR2 YYEEEE. With 1 base removed from V and 3 bases from J, the gap between germline ends came to 8 bases. The CDR3 runs to 14 residues. This specimen belongs to a study of blood T cell repertoires in COVID-19. The receptor's source is a man older than 75 with acute or convalescent COVID-19. Sequencing input: peripheral blood. This rearrangement joins TRBV5-6 to TRBJ2-1; D perhaps matches TRBD1 (5 bases). Written as DNA, the CDR3 is TGTGCCAGCAGCTTGCCCGACAGCTACAATGAGCAGTTCTTC. Its protein product is CASSLPDSYNEQFF.